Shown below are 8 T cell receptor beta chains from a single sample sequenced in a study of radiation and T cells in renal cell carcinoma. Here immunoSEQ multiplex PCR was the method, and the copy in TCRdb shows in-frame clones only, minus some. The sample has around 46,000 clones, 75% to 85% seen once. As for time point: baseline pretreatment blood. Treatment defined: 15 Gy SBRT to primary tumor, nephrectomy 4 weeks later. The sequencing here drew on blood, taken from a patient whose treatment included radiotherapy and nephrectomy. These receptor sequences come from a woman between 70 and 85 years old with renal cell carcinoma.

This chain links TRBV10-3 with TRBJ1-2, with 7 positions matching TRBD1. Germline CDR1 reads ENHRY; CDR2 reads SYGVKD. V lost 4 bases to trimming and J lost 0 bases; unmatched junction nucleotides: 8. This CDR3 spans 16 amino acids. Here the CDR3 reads CAISARDRESNYGYTF. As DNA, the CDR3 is TGTGCCATCAGTGCGCGCGACAGGGAGTCTAACTATGGCTACACCTTC.

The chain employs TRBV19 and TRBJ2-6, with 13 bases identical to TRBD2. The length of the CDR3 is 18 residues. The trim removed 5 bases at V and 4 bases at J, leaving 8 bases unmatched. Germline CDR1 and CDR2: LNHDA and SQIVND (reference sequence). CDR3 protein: CASSLTSGRASGANVLTF. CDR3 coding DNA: TGTGCCAGTAGTCTCACTAGCGGGAGGGCCTCAGGGGCCAACGTCCTGACTTTC.

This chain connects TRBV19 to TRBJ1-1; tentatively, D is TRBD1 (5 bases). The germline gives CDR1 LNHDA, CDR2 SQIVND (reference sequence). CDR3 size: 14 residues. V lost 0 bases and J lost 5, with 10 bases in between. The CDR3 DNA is TGTGCCAGTAGTATAGACAGGGAGCGGACTGAAGCTTTCTTT. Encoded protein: CASSIDRERTEAFF. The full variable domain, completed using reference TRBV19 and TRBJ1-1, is DGGITQSPKYLFRKEGQNVTLSCEQNLNHDAMYWYRQDPGQGLRLIYYSQIVNDFQKGDIAEGYSVSREKKESFPLTVTSAQKNPTAFYLCASSIDRERTEAFFGQGTRLTVV.

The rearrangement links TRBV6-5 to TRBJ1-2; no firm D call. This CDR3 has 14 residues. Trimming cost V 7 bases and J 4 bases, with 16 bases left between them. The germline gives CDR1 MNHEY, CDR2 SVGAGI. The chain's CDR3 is CASTSSGSIYGYTF. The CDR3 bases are TGTGCCAGCACGTCTAGTGGGTCGATCTATGGCTACACCTTC.

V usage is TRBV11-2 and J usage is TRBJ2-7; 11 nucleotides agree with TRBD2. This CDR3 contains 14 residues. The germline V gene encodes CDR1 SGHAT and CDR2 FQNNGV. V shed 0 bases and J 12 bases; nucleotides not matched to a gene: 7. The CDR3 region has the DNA TGTGCCAGCAGCTTAGAACTAGCGGGAGTATGGGCGTACTTC. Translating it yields CASSLELAGVWAYF.

CDR3 DNA: TGCAGCGCCAAGACAGGTGGGGATCAGCCCCAGCATTTT. The encoded protein is CSAKTGGDQPQHF. The rearrangement uses TRBV29-1 and TRBJ1-5, with D possibly matching TRBD1 (6 bases). Trimming took off 7 bases at V and 5 bases at J, with 15 bases between the two ends. There are 13 residues in the CDR3. Germline assignment: CDR1 SQVTM and CDR2 ANQGSEA.

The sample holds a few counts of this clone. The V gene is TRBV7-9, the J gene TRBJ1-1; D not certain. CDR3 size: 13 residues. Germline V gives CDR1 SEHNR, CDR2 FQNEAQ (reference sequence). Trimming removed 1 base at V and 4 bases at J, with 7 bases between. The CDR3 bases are TGTGCCAGCAGCTTAGAGCAGGCCACTGAAGCTTTCTTT. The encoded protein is CASSLEQATEAFF.

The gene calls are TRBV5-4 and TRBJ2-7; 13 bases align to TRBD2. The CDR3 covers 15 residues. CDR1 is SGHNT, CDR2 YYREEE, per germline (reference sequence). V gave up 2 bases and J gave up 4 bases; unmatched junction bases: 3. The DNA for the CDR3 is TGTGCCAGCAGCTTTGGGACTAGCGGGGCGTACGAGCAGTACTTC. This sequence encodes CASSFGTSGAYEQYF.